This TCR beta chain was recorded in a study of control samples from healthy donors and cancer patients. The CDR3 totals 15 residues. V shed 4 bases and J 10 bases; nucleotides not matched to a gene: 8. CDR1 SGHRS and CDR2 YFSETQ come from the germline V gene. The data were produced by immunoSEQ multiplex PCR, yet TCRdb's version contains in-frame clones alone and is incomplete. The repertoire holds about 180,000 clones, with around nine tenths as singletons. The sample consisted of blood. The chain joins TRBV5-1 to TRBJ2-1, with TRBD2 matching over 13 bases. This TCR came from a man aged 25-40 years in good health. The CDR3 nucleotides are TGCGCCAGCAGCCCCGGGACTAGCGGGGACCAAGAGCAGTTCTTC. Its translation: CASSPGTSGDQEQFF.